A single TCR beta chain is shown here with its context. This sample is part of a study of OX40 agonist ivuxolimab in advanced cancers. The CDR3 consists of 17 residues. CDR1 and CDR2 from the germline V gene are SGHVS and FQNEAQ. Trimming at V came to 3 bases and at J to 11 bases, leaving 13 bases not matched to a gene. Repertoires were generated with immunoSEQ multiplex PCR, while TCRdb's copy carries only in-frame clones and drops some. The sample has about 19,000 clones, roughly 71% seen once; the top ten hold around 20%. This receptor was identified in an adult with an advanced solid tumor such as melanoma, head and neck, liver or kidney cancer. The chain uses TRBV7-8 and TRBJ2-5; the match to TRBD2 covers 15 bases. The input for sequencing was CD4+ or CD8+ T cells sorted from blood, taken in a trial of the OX40 agonist ivuxolimab. CDR3 coding DNA: TGTGCCAGCAGCTTCGGGACTAGCGGGGGGCCCCCTTCGGTGCAGTACTTC. This sequence encodes CASSFGTSGGPPSVQYF.